Shown below are 32 T cell receptor beta chains from a single sample sequenced in a study of T-cell memory formation after mild COVID-19. Using its own MiXCR run on the 5' RACE reads, TCRdb lists one record per CDR3 protein. The data hold 300,000 to 400,000 distinct CDR3 sequences, with around 20% observed a single time. Sequenced input: PBMCs or a T cell subset sorted from them (not recorded which). These receptor sequences come from an adult woman who had mild COVID-19 (a few samples of this study predate the infection). Cell type and time point are not known.

This clonotype was counted only a few times. V and J are TRBV11-2 and TRBJ2-5, with 15 bases matching TRBD2. Germline V gene data show CDR1 as SGHAT and CDR2 as FQNNGV. V lost 6 bases and J lost 5; bases outside the gene matches: 4. The CDR3 extends over 15 amino acids. The CDR3 DNA reads as TGTGCCAGCAGGTCCGGGACTAGCGGGAGGGAGACCCAGTACTTC. It specifies CASRSGTSGRETQYF.

V gene TRBV7-2 combines with J gene TRBJ2-5, with 11 bases that match TRBD2. With V trimmed by 5 bases and J by 2 bases, 10 bases remained unmatched. This CDR3 has 17 residues. In germline, CDR1 is SGHTA, CDR2 FQGNSA. DNA for the CDR3: TGTGCCAGCAGCCCCATCGGTAGCGGGAGGGGGCAAGAGACCCAGTACTTC. The encoded protein is CASSPIGSGRGQETQYF.

This clonotype came up many times. V and J are TRBV5-1 and TRBJ1-6; no clear D. CDR1 and CDR2 from the germline V gene are SGHRS and YFSETQ. Trimming removed 0 bases from V and 6 bases from J, with 16 bases in between. The CDR3 sequence is 17 residues long. The CDR3 reads CASSLEALSAFNSPLHF. The CDR3 nucleotides read TGCGCCAGCAGCTTGGAGGCTCTCTCAGCCTTTAATTCACCCCTCCACTTT. Supplemented by reference TRBV5-1 and TRBJ1-6, the full variable domain reads KAGVTQTPRYLIKTRGQQVTLSCSPISGHRSVSWYQQTPGQGLQFLFEYFSETQRNKGNFPGRFSGRQFSNSRSEMNVSTLELGDSALYLCASSLEALSAFNSPLHFGNGTRLTVT.

This clonotype was seen more than once but under ten times. The rearrangement uses TRBV20-1 and TRBJ1-5; D not resolved. There are 16 residues in the CDR3. V lost 0 bases and J lost 0, with 12 bases in between. Germline V gives CDR1 DFQATT, CDR2 SNEGSKA (reference sequence). The CDR3 protein is CSARDSAGLSNQPQHF. The CDR3 bases are TGCAGTGCTAGAGATTCAGCAGGCCTTAGCAATCAGCCCCAGCATTTT.

This clonotype was seen a handful of times. V gene TRBV7-3 combines with J gene TRBJ1-1, with TRBD1 matching over 8 bases. Unmatched junction bases numbered 6, after V lost 5 bases and J lost 4 bases. This CDR3 is 14 amino acids long. Germline V gene lookup returns CDR1 SGHTA and CDR2 FQGTGA. The CDR3 DNA reads TGTGCCAGCAGCCCGGACAGGGCTAGCACTGAAGCTTTCTTT. Its translation: CASSPDRASTEAFF. Together with reference TRBV7-3 and TRBJ1-1, the CDR3 gives the full variable domain: GAGVSQTPSNKVTEKGKYVELRCDPISGHTALYWYRQSLGQGPEFLIYFQGTGAADDSGLPNDRFFAVRPEGSVSTLKIQRTERGDSAVYLCASSPDRASTEAFFGQGTRLTVV.

This clonotype has more than one count but fewer than ten. V is TRBV6-5 and J is TRBJ2-1; 12 nucleotides align to TRBD2. CDR1 is MNHEY, CDR2 SVGAGI, per germline. Trimming removed 0 bases from V and 9 bases from J; junction bases left unmatched: 6. The CDR3 totals 16 residues. For the CDR3, the DNA is TGTGCCAGCAGTTACTCGAGACTAGCGGGAGTGTTTGAGCAGTTCTTC. Its protein is CASSYSRLAGVFEQFF.

This clonotype was found many times. The chain recombines TRBV4-2 with TRBJ2-6; D is unresolved. This CDR3 is built from 15 residues. The V end was cut by 5 bases, the J end by 1 base, with 9 bases between. Germline V CDR1 and CDR2: LGHNA, YNFKEQ. The chain's CDR3 is CASSTRISGANVLTF. The DNA for the CDR3 is TGTGCCAGCAGCACCAGGATATCTGGGGCCAACGTCCTGACTTTC.

This clonotype turned up a few times. The chain uses TRBV27 and TRBJ2-7, with 8 bases fitting TRBD1. Germline values: CDR1 MNHEY, CDR2 SMNVEV (reference sequence). Unmatched junction bases numbered 8, after V lost 5 bases and J lost 2 bases. CDR3 size: 15 residues. DNA of the CDR3: TGTGCCAGCAGTGACGGACAGGGTGGTACCTACGAGCAGTACTTC. It specifies CASSDGQGGTYEQYF.

The chain couples TRBV12-3 or TRBV12-4 to TRBJ1-2; no firm D call. The CDR3 runs to 16 residues. Trimming took off 4 bases at V and 1 base at J, with 16 bases between the two ends. CDR3 sequence: CASSSYADWNNYGYTF. The CDR3 DNA sequence: TGTGCCAGCAGTTCCTACGCGGACTGGAATAACTATGGCTACACCTTC.

This clonotype turned up a few times. The chain recombines TRBV27 with TRBJ1-6, with D unresolved. Germline loops: CDR1 MNHEY, CDR2 SMNVEV (reference sequence). Trimming took 8 bases from V and 16 from J, leaving 21 bases between them. The CDR3 is 13 residues long. In nucleotides, the CDR3 is TGTGCCAGCGGAATACACAAACTCACCGAGCTCCACTTT. Protein: CASGIHKLTELHF.

The chain uses TRBV20-1 and TRBJ1-5; D is uncertain. V was shortened by 2 bases and J by 5 bases, with 16 bases between the two germline ends. CDR1 and CDR2 from the germline V gene are DFQATT and SNEGSKA (reference sequence). CDR3 length equals 15 residues. CDR3 coding DNA: TGCAGTGCTAGAACCTCTAGACACGATTATCAGCCCCAGCATTTT. This codes for CSARTSRHDYQPQHF.

Only a few counts were recorded for this clonotype. The V gene is TRBV10-3, the J gene TRBJ2-2, with D tentatively TRBD1 or TRBD2 (7 bases each). This CDR3 comprises 15 residues. V lost 3 bases and J lost 3, with 11 bases in between. The germline V gene has CDR1 ENHRY and CDR2 SYGVKD. The CDR3, as DNA: TGTGCCATCAGTGACCCAGGGGGGGACACCGGGGAGCTGTTTTTT. It is translated as CAISDPGGDTGELFF.

The genes are TRBV14 and TRBJ2-1; the match to TRBD2 covers 9 bases. The CDR3 covers 15 residues. The germline V gene encodes CDR1 SGHDN and CDR2 FVKESK. The V gene end was trimmed by 3 bases and the J gene end by 3 bases; junction bases not matched to a gene: 3. DNA of the CDR3: TGTGCCAGCAGCCACTCTAGCGGGATCTACAATGAGCAGTTCTTC. Translating gives CASSHSSGIYNEQFF.

V and J are TRBV5-4 and TRBJ2-1, with TRBD2 matching 10 bases. This CDR3 comprises 16 residues. The germline gives CDR1 SGHNT, CDR2 YYREEE (reference sequence). V lost 0 bases and J lost 5; bases outside the gene matches: 5. The CDR3 DNA follows: TGTGCCAGCAGCTTGGTGTCTAGCGGGGGACACAATGAGCAGTTCTTC. Amino acids: CASSLVSSGGHNEQFF. Supplemented by reference TRBV5-4 and TRBJ2-1, the full variable domain reads ETGVTQSPTHLIKTRGQQVTLRCSSQSGHNTVSWYQQALGQGPQFIFQYYREEENGRGNFPPRFSGLQFPNYSSELNVNALELDDSALYLCASSLVSSGGHNEQFFGPGTRLTVL.

This clonotype was counted ten times or more. The chain links TRBV7-9 to TRBJ2-7; D is ambiguous. This CDR3 region has 11 residues. The V and J ends lost 3 bases and 6 bases respectively, with 6 bases between them. CDR1 and CDR2 (germline): SEHNR, FQNEAQ (reference sequence). CDR3 sequence reads: CASSFIGEQYF. The CDR3 nucleotides are TGTGCCAGCAGCTTTATAGGCGAGCAGTACTTC.

The chain recombines TRBV11-2 with TRBJ1-3; D possibly corresponds to TRBD1 (6 bases). Per the germline V gene, CDR1 is SGHAT and CDR2 is FQNNGV. V dropped 5 bases and J dropped 4 bases, with 15 bases sitting between them. The CDR3 runs to 15 residues. The CDR3 loop is CASSRIQGRGNTIYF. The CDR3 DNA is TGTGCCAGCAGCCGAATCCAGGGGAGAGGAAACACCATATATTTT.

The chain's CDR3 is CASTRGLSPLHF. CDR3 nucleotides: TGTGCCAGCACCCGGGGACTTTCACCCCTCCACTTT. The chain combines TRBV6-1 with TRBJ1-6, with a weak D call TRBD1 (5 bases). The V and J ends lost 7 bases and 9 bases respectively, with 10 bases between them. Germline values: CDR1 MNHNS, CDR2 SASEGT. CDR3 length: 12 amino acids.

The V call is TRBV15, the J call TRBJ1-2; no reliable D call. V dropped 3 bases and J dropped 8 bases, with 7 bases sitting between them. Germline CDR1 and CDR2: LNHNV and YYDKDF (reference sequence). The CDR3 totals 11 residues. The CDR3 loop reads CATSRGSGYTF. CDR3 DNA sequence: TGTGCCACCAGCAGGGGTAGCGGCTACACCTTC.

Only one count was recorded for this clonotype. The V gene is TRBV29-1, the J gene TRBJ2-5; possible D gene TRBD2, 6 bases. This CDR3 spans 13 amino acids. The germline CDR1 and CDR2 sequences are SQVTM and ANQGSEA. The V end lost 4 bases, the J end lost 4 bases, and 13 bases lay between the germline ends. In DNA form, the CDR3 reads TGCAGCGTTGTCCCCGGGACTTTAGAGACCCAGTACTTC. This translates into CSVVPGTLETQYF.

This sequence joins TRBV20-1 and TRBJ2-5; 7 bases agree with TRBD1. Germline loops: CDR1 DFQATT, CDR2 SNEGSKA (reference sequence). There are 13 residues in the CDR3. V shed 2 bases, J shed 4 bases, and the junction held 4 bases outside the gene matches. CDR3 residues: CSARPTGLETQYF. The CDR3 DNA reads TGCAGTGCTAGACCGACAGGGTTAGAGACCCAGTACTTC.

The chain has TRBV29-1 and TRBJ2-7, with no clear D. V dropped 7 bases and J dropped 5 bases, with 12 bases sitting between them. CDR1 is SQVTM and CDR2 is ANQGSEA in the germline V gene. The CDR3 contains 11 residues. The CDR3 DNA is TGCAGCGCAGGTCAGGACCACGAGCAGTACTTC. Translation gives CSAGQDHEQYF.

The chain links TRBV9 to TRBJ2-1; weak D call: TRBD1 (5 bases). The germline V gene encodes CDR1 SGDLS and CDR2 YYNGEE. This CDR3 comprises 13 residues. V lost 3 bases, J lost 10 bases, and 14 bases lay in between. CDR3 in amino acids: CASSGGWGEEQFF. Written as DNA, the CDR3 is TGTGCCAGCAGCGGGGGCTGGGGTGAGGAGCAGTTCTTC. Complete variable domain (other parts from reference TRBV9 and TRBJ2-1): DSGVTQTPKHLITATGQRVTLRCSPRSGDLSVYWYQQSLDQGLQFLIQYYNGEERAKGNILERFSAQQFPDLHSELNLSSLELGDSALYFCASSGGWGEEQFFGPGTRLTVL.

The chain employs TRBV10-3 and TRBJ1-3; D not certain. CDR1 and CDR2 from the germline V gene are ENHRY and SYGVKD. Trimming shortened V by 6 bases and J by 8 bases, and 17 bases separated the two germline ends. The CDR3 totals 14 residues. In DNA form, the CDR3 reads TGTGCCATCAGGGGCGACTCCGGTCTATACACCATATATTTT. It yields the protein CAIRGDSGLYTIYF.

The chain is built from TRBV6-2 or TRBV6-3 and TRBJ1-5; D may be TRBD1 (6 bases). The CDR3 has 15 amino acids. Germline-derived CDR1 and CDR2 are MNHEY and SVGEGT. The germline V and J ends were trimmed by 8 bases and 7 bases, with 21 bases remaining between them. DNA of the CDR3: TGTGCCAGCCGAGCAACAGGGTTTGGATGGCAGCCCCAGCATTTT. It codes for CASRATGFGWQPQHF.

This clonotype has a handful of counts. In DNA, the CDR3 is TGTGCCAGCAGCGGCCGGGAGACAGACACAGATACGCAGTATTTT. This codes for CASSGRETDTDTQYF. V and J are TRBV5-5 and TRBJ2-3; TRBD2 is a possible D gene (6 bases). Trimming shortened V by 4 bases and J by 2 bases, and 14 bases separated the two germline ends. The CDR3 loop spans 15 amino acids. CDR1 is SGHKS and CDR2 is YYEKEE in the germline V gene (reference sequence).

This clonotype was observed a handful of times. This chain connects TRBV6-6 to TRBJ2-7, with 12 nucleotides matching TRBD2. From germline, CDR1 is MNHNY and CDR2 SVGAGI (reference sequence). Germline trimming cut 4 bases from V and 0 bases from J; bases unmatched to any gene: 13. CDR3 length: 19 amino acids. The CDR3 DNA reads as TGTGCCAGCAGTTCAACCCCCGGGACTAGCGGGCCAATCTCCTACGAGCAGTACTTC. Translating gives CASSSTPGTSGPISYEQYF.

The V gene is TRBV5-1, the J gene TRBJ2-7; the D gene is possibly TRBD2 (6 bases). This CDR3 contains 14 residues. In germline, CDR1 is SGHRS, CDR2 YFSETQ. Trimming removed 3 bases at V and 4 bases at J, with 14 bases between. In DNA form, the CDR3 reads TGCGCCAGCAGCTCACGGGAGATACCTTACGAGCAGTACTTC. It translates to CASSSREIPYEQYF.

This clonotype was seen a few times. The rearrangement joins TRBV12-3 or TRBV12-4 to TRBJ1-2; TRBD1 is a possible D gene (5 bases). V lost 5 bases to trimming and J lost 8 bases, with 9 bases between them. The CDR3 consists of 11 residues. The CDR3 DNA reads TGTGCCAGCAGTCATGGGGGGGGCTACACCTTC. Residues: CASSHGGGYTF.

The J gene is TRBJ2-5, the V gene TRBV7-9, with D possibly being TRBD1 (6 bases). The CDR3 contains 14 residues. Germline V lookup: CDR1 SEHNR, CDR2 FQNEAQ (reference sequence). The V end lost 5 bases, the J end lost 5 bases, and 15 bases lay between the germline ends. CDR3 residues: CASSPVGAQETQYF. DNA for the CDR3: TGTGCCAGCAGCCCAGTGGGGGCCCAGGAGACCCAGTACTTC.

This clonotype occurred a few times. The rearrangement uses TRBV11-2 and TRBJ1-5; unclear D gene. The CDR3 is 13 residues long. Germline loops: CDR1 SGHAT, CDR2 FQNNGV. V was shortened by 0 bases and J by 15 bases, with 15 bases between the two germline ends. This CDR3 is CASSLESAGQRHF. The CDR3 DNA follows: TGTGCCAGCAGCTTAGAATCGGCCGGCCAGAGGCATTTT.

Written as DNA, the CDR3 is TGTGCCAGCAGTGAAGGGACAGCCTACGAGCAGTACTTC. Its protein product is CASSEGTAYEQYF. The chain recombines TRBV6-1 with TRBJ2-7; D perhaps matches TRBD1 (6 bases). Trimming shortened V by 1 base and J by 2 bases, and 6 bases separated the two germline ends. CDR1 is MNHNS, CDR2 SASEGT, per germline. The CDR3 loop spans 13 amino acids.

This chain connects TRBV5-1 to TRBJ1-1, with D perhaps TRBD1 (5 bases). The ends were cut back, 0 bases at V and 4 bases at J, with 13 bases in the middle. The CDR3 totals 15 residues. CDR1 SGHRS and CDR2 YFSETQ come from the germline V gene. The CDR3 reads CASSLGYMGGTEAFF. CDR3 DNA: TGCGCCAGCAGCTTGGGCTATATGGGGGGCACTGAAGCTTTCTTT.